The 19 T cell receptor beta chains reported below all come from one sample, sequenced in a study of vaccination and CD4 T cells after COVID-19. Their antigens remain unidentified. The treatment denotes: approximately nine-day PBMC culture with coronavirus spike peptide pools or control peptides (ViraFEST assay). The Oncomine TCR Beta short-read assay sequenced DNA from cultured CD4+ T cells. TCRdb re-analysed the PCR reads in MiXCR, keeping a single row per CDR3 protein. The sample shows several thousand distinct CDR3 sequences, around 29% of them seen only once. The sequencing input was cultured CD4+ T cells from blood. These receptors all come from a human donor with COVID-19.

The V and J genes are TRBV7-9 and TRBJ2-1; possibly TRBD2 for D (6 bases). The germline V gene has CDR1 SEHNR and CDR2 FQNEAQ (reference sequence). V lost 1 base and J lost 6, with 7 bases in between. This CDR3 contains 13 residues. CDR3 residues: CASSLVGGNEQFF. In DNA, the CDR3 is TGTGCCAGCAGCTTAGTGGGGGGCAATGAGCAGTTCTTC.

For this clonotype: Its ends do not fully match the called genes, so a read error is possible. V usage is TRBV20-1 and J usage is TRBJ2-5; 9 bases are shared with TRBD1. Germline CDR1 DFQATT, CDR2 SNEGSKA (reference sequence). The CDR3 loop spans 15 amino acids. CDR3 nucleotide sequence: TGCAGTGCTACCTCGTTGGGACAGGGTAAAGAGACTCAGTACTTC. Its protein product is CSATSLGQGKETQYF.

The J gene is TRBJ1-2, the V gene TRBV27, with 9 bases aligning to TRBD1. The junction had 10 bases not matched to a gene; V was cut back by 8 bases and J by 6 bases. Germline CDR1 and CDR2: MNHEY and SMNVEV (reference sequence). The CDR3 runs to 14 residues. CDR3 coding DNA: TGTGCCAGCGGCGGACAGGGGAAGGTAGATGGCTACACCTTC. Translating gives CASGGQGKVDGYTF.

By proportion, this clonotype is medium-sized. The chain links TRBV6-2 or TRBV6-3 to TRBJ2-7, with D perhaps matching TRBD1 (6 bases). V lost 8 bases, J lost 5 bases, and 19 bases lay in between. The CDR3 has 14 residues. CDR1 is MNHEY and CDR2 is SVGEGT in the germline V gene. Here the CDR3 reads CASARDTLFNEQYF. CDR3 bases: TGTGCCAGCGCCCGGGACACCCTTTTTAACGAGCAGTACTTC.

In DNA, the CDR3 is TGTGCCAGCAGCCCAGGCGGGAGCACAGATACGCAGTATTTT. Its translation: CASSPGGSTDTQYF. The chain couples TRBV25-1 to TRBJ2-3, with D tentatively TRBD2 (5 bases). The V end was cut by 6 bases, the J end by 0 bases, with 10 bases between. The CDR3 runs 14 residues. Germline values: CDR1 MGHDK, CDR2 SYGVNS.

This clonotype showed up just a few times. This chain uses TRBV19 with TRBJ1-2; D is undetermined. The germline V gene has CDR1 LNHDA and CDR2 SQIVND (reference sequence). V was trimmed by 4 bases and J by 7 bases, leaving 10 bases between them. The CDR3 is 12 residues long. CDR3 loop: CASSTRFSGYTF. The CDR3 DNA follows: TGTGCCAGTAGTACCAGGTTTTCTGGCTACACCTTC.

The CDR3 region is CASSPIRSNEKLFF. CDR3 nucleotide sequence: TGTGCCAGCAGCCCCATTCGAAGTAATGAAAAACTGTTTTTT. This chain uses TRBV7-8 with TRBJ1-4; no definite D call. CDR3 length equals 14 residues. V dropped 5 bases and J dropped 4 bases, with 11 bases sitting between them. In germline, CDR1 is SGHVS, CDR2 FQNEAQ. Combining the CDR3 with reference TRBV7-8 and TRBJ1-4 gives the whole variable domain GAGVSQSPRYKVAKRGQDVALRCDPISGHVSLFWYQQALGQGPEFLTYFQNEAQLDKSGLPSDRFFAERPEGSVSTLKIQRTQQEDSAVYLCASSPIRSNEKLFFGSGTQLSVL.

This chain joins TRBV10-2 and TRBJ2-7; TRBD2 agrees at 8 bases. V lost 4 bases, J lost 2 bases, and 10 bases stayed unmatched. This CDR3 has 16 residues. CDR1 WSHSY and CDR2 SAAADI come from the germline V gene. In DNA, the CDR3 is TGCGCCAGCAGTGCGGGAGGGGGGGCGGGGACCTACGAGCAGTACTTC. This encodes CASSAGGGAGTYEQYF.

This clonotype was counted between two and nine times. The V and J genes are TRBV11-3 and TRBJ2-7; D could derive from TRBD1 or TRBD2 (5 bases each). The V end lost 1 base, the J end lost 12 bases, and 16 bases lay between the germline ends. The CDR3 sequence is 13 residues long. Germline V lookup: CDR1 SGHNT, CDR2 YENEEA. The CDR3 coding sequence is TGTGCCAGCAGCTTAGCGCCAGGGCGAGGGCTGTACTTC. This gives the protein CASSLAPGRGLYF. The full variable domain, completed using reference TRBV11-3 and TRBJ2-7, is EAGVVQSPRYKIIEKKQPVAFWCNPISGHNTLYWYLQNLGQGPELLIRYENEEAVDDSQLPKDRFSAERLKGVDSTLKIQPAELGDSAVYLCASSLAPGRGLYFGPGTRLTVT.

Notes on this clonotype: One end of the junction does not line up with germline, which may come from a read error. The chain combines TRBV19 with TRBJ2-2, with D possibly being TRBD2 (5 bases). The CDR3 has 14 residues. Germline V lookup: CDR1 LNHDA, CDR2 SQIVND (reference sequence). The CDR3 DNA reads TGTGCCGCAAGCGCCCCCGGGAACTCCGGGGAGCTGTTTTTT. It is translated as CAASAPGNSGELFF. Combining the CDR3 with reference TRBV19 and TRBJ2-2 gives the whole variable domain DGGITQSPKYLFRKEGQNVTLSCEQNLNHDAMYWYRQDPGQGLRLIYYSQIVNDFQKGDIAEGYSVSREKKESFPLTVTSAQKNPTAFYLCAASAPGNSGELFFGEGSRLTVL.

This chain joins TRBV7-2 and TRBJ1-4; 9 bases map to TRBD1. From germline, CDR1 is SGHTA and CDR2 FQGNSA. This CDR3 region has 16 residues. V gave up 5 bases and J gave up 8 bases; unmatched junction bases: 12. In DNA form, the CDR3 reads TGTGCCAGCAGCCCCTCCGGGACAGGGACGGGGGAAAAACTGTTTTTT. Amino acids: CASSPSGTGTGEKLFF.

This clonotype has more than one count but fewer than ten. The gene calls are TRBV6-1 and TRBJ1-1; 8 nucleotides match TRBD1. This CDR3 comprises 15 residues. V shed 6 bases, J shed 4 bases, and the junction held 10 bases outside the gene matches. The germline CDR1 and CDR2 sequences are MNHNS and SASEGT. CDR3 protein: CASRTDRGVSTEAFF. The CDR3 DNA reads TGTGCCAGCAGAACCGACAGGGGAGTTAGCACTGAAGCTTTCTTT.

The sample holds a few counts of this clonotype. The V call is TRBV20-1, the J call TRBJ1-6; 7 positions match TRBD1. V dropped 6 bases and J dropped 7; count of bases not matched to a gene: 9. The germline V gene has CDR1 DFQATT and CDR2 SNEGSKA (reference sequence). CDR3 length: 14 residues. The CDR3 nucleotides read TGCAGTGCGCAGAGATCAGGGGGAAATTCACCCCTCCACTTT. Translated, it gives CSAQRSGGNSPLHF.

The V and J genes are TRBV21-1 and TRBJ1-3; the table calls TRBD1, which could not be checked here. TRBV21-1 is a recognized pseudogene. The CDR3 totals 16 residues. CDR3 nucleotide sequence: TGTGCCAGCAGAGAAGGGCGGCTTAGCTTCGGAAACACCATATATTTT. This gives the protein CASREGRLSFGNTIYF.

Sample share makes this clonotype medium-sized. This chain links TRBV6-4 with TRBJ1-5; 7 bases agree with TRBD1. The length of the CDR3 is 16 residues. J was trimmed by 0 bases and V by 8 bases; bases with no gene match: 10. CDR1 and CDR2 from the germline V gene are MRHNA and SNTAGT. Written as DNA, the CDR3 is TGTGCCAGCCATAGGGGGCAGTCCCTTAGCAATCAGCCCCAGCATTTT. Residues: CASHRGQSLSNQPQHF.

This clonotype has only a few counts. V usage is TRBV6-1 and J usage is TRBJ2-7, with a tentative D call TRBD2 (6 bases). Germline V lookup: CDR1 MNHNS, CDR2 SASEGT. The CDR3 totals 15 residues. With 7 bases removed from V and 0 bases from J, the gap between germline ends came to 16 bases. The CDR3 DNA reads as TGTGCCAGCAATCAAGGGACTTCGAGCTCCTACGAGCAGTACTTC. This encodes CASNQGTSSSYEQYF.

This chain uses TRBV27 with TRBJ1-2, with D perhaps TRBD1 (6 bases). The CDR3 runs 15 residues. The V gene lost 6 bases and the J gene lost 5 bases, with 19 bases spanning the gap. Germline assignment: CDR1 MNHEY and CDR2 SMNVEV (reference sequence). The CDR3, as DNA: TGTGCCAGCAGACAACAGGGTCGAGAAGGGTATGGCTACACCTTC. Protein sequence: CASRQQGREGYGYTF.

This clonotype was seen more than once but under ten times. The chain is built from TRBV6-1 and TRBJ2-1; 14 bases are a match to TRBD2. After removal of 6 bases from V and 8 bases from J, the junction contained 9 bases not matched to a gene. The CDR3 extends over 16 amino acids. The germline V gene encodes CDR1 MNHNS and CDR2 SASEGT. The CDR3 spells CASSRRTSGGNYEQFF. Here the CDR3 DNA reads TGTGCCAGCAGCCGCCGGACTAGCGGGGGGAACTATGAGCAGTTCTTC.

This clonotype appeared a few times. The chain combines TRBV10-3 with TRBJ2-1; possible D gene TRBD2, 5 bases. CDR1 ENHRY and CDR2 SYGVKD come from the germline V gene. The CDR3 runs 16 residues. V gave up 0 bases and J gave up 2 bases, with 11 bases separating them. CDR3 loop: CAISESNLAPYNEQFF. The CDR3 DNA is TGTGCCATCAGTGAGTCGAATCTAGCACCCTACAATGAGCAGTTCTTC.